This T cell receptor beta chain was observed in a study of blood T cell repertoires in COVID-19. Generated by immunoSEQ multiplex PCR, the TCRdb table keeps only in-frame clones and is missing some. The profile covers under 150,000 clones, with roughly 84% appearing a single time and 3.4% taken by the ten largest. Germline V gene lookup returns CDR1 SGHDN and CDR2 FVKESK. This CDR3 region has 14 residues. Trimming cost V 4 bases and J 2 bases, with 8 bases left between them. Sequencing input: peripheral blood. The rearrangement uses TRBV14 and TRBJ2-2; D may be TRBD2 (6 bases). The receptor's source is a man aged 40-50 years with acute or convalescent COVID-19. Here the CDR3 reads CASSRDLNTGELFF. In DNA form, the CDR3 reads TGTGCCAGCAGCCGGGACTTAAACACCGGGGAGCTGTTTTTT.